This T cell receptor beta chain was found in a study of blood T cell repertoires in COVID-19. Study-wide background: COVID-19 samples collected from the United States, Italy and Spain covered acute and convalescent phases.

The CDR3 is made up of 13 amino acids. J gave up 8 bases and V 5 bases, and 4 bases lay outside the gene matches. Germline-derived CDR1 and CDR2 are LGHNA and YNFKEQ. In the original workflow: Estimation of nucleated cell counts was performed using reference gene primer amplification. Sequencing used immunoSEQ multiplex PCR; TCRdb keeps in-frame clones, though not all of them. That table supplies the V and J calls and clone size; D and trimming were determined from the DNA. Among roughly 240,000 clones listed, 75% to 85% were seen once. This clone was detected only a few times. This sequence originates from a middle-aged man with COVID-19, enrolled during active disease. The chain joins TRBV4-2 to TRBJ2-1, with 9 bases fitting TRBD2. Material for sequencing was peripheral blood. CDR3 coding DNA: TGTGCCAGCAGCTTCAGACTAGCGGATGAGCAGTTCTTC. Protein sequence: CASSFRLADEQFF.